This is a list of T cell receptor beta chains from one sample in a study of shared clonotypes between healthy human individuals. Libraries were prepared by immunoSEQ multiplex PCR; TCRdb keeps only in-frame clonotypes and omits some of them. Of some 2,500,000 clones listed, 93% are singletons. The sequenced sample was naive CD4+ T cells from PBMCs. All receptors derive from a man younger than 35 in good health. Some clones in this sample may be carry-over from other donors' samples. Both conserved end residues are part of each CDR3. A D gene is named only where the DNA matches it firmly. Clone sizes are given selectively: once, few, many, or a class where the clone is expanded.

TGTGCCAGCAGTTTCATTTCGGTAGCCAAAAACATTCAGTACTTC	CASSFISVAKNIQYF	TRBV28	TRBJ2-4	.	.
TGTGCCAGCAGTGAAGGCGGAGGCCTAGCGGGAGCTGGTAATGAGCAGTTCTTC	CASSEGGGLAGAGNEQFF	TRBV6-1	TRBJ2-1	TRBD2	.
TGTGCCAGCAGCTTAGACATTAGCGGCTACAATGAGCAGTTCTTC	CASSLDISGYNEQFF	TRBV7-2	TRBJ2-1	.	.
TGTGCCACCTCCCTGGGGACTGAAGCTTTCTTT	CATSLGTEAFF	TRBV6-1	TRBJ1-1	.	.
TGTGCCAGCAGCTTAGCGATTCAGCGGGGGGCAAGGGGCTCAGATACGCAGTATTTT	CASSLAIQRGARGSDTQYF	TRBV7-6	TRBJ2-3	TRBD2	.
TGTGCCAGCAGTTCTCAGCCTACAGATACGCAGTATTTT	CASSSQPTDTQYF	TRBV7-3	TRBJ2-3	.	.
TGTGCCAGCAGCGTAGCTAGCCTTAGCACAGATACGCAGTATTTT	CASSVASLSTDTQYF	TRBV9	TRBJ2-3	.	.
TGCGCCAGCAGCCTGGGGGGTGGCACTGAAGCTTTCTTT	CASSLGGGTEAFF	TRBV5-1	TRBJ1-1	.	.
TGTGCCAGCAGCTTAGGCGGGAGGTATGACAATGAGCAGTTCTTC	CASSLGGRYDNEQFF	TRBV7-2	TRBJ2-1	TRBD2	.
TGCAGCGTTGCCGACAGGGCGGGAACCGGGGAGCTGTTTTTT	CSVADRAGTGELFF	TRBV29-1	TRBJ2-2	.	.
TGTGCCAGCAGTCAGACGGTGGGAGCAACTAATGAAAAACTGTTTTTT	CASSQTVGATNEKLFF	TRBV21-1	TRBJ1-4	.	once
TGTGCCTGGAGTGTCTCAACAGGGAATCAGCCCCAGCATTTT	CAWSVSTGNQPQHF	TRBV30	TRBJ1-5	.	.
TGTGCCAGCAGCTCTCGCGGCGGGTACGAGCAGTTCTTC	CASSSRGGYEQFF	TRBV11-3	TRBJ2-1	.	.
TGCGCCAGCAGCTTGGGCGGACTCTTTAACTATGGCTACACCTTC	CASSLGGLFNYGYTF	TRBV5-1	TRBJ1-2	.	.
TGTGCCAGAGTACTTACAGGGAACTCCTACGAGCAGTACTTC	CARVLTGNSYEQYF	TRBV27	TRBJ2-7	.	.
TGCAGCGTTGACTCTGGGGCCAACGTCCTGACTTTC	CSVDSGANVLTF	TRBV29-1	TRBJ2-6	.	.
TGTGCCAGCAGCAAAGTATACTATGGAAACACCATATATTTT	CASSKVYYGNTIYF	TRBV5-8	TRBJ1-3	.	.
TGTGCCAGCAGTTCCCCAGGAGAAATAGGGGAAGCTTTCTTT	CASSSPGEIGEAFF	TRBV28	TRBJ1-1	.	few
TGTGCCAGCAGGACCGGGACAGCATACAATGAGCAGTTCTTC	CASRTGTAYNEQFF	TRBV28	TRBJ2-1	TRBD1	.
TGTGCCAGCAGTTCACAATATAGCAATCAGCCCCAGCATTTT	CASSSQYSNQPQHF	TRBV27	TRBJ1-5	.	once
TGTGCCAGCTCACCAACGGGGAAGGAGACCCAGTACTTC	CASSPTGKETQYF	TRBV18	TRBJ2-5	.	.
TGTGCCAGCTCACAAGGGAGGGATACAGGTTTCGGCTACGAGCAGTACTTC	CASSQGRDTGFGYEQYF	TRBV18	TRBJ2-7	TRBD2	once
TGCGCCAGCAGCCAAGTCTCGACGAACACCGGGGAGCTGTTTTTT	CASSQVSTNTGELFF	TRBV4-3	TRBJ2-2	.	.
TGTGCCAGCAGAACGGGAACGAACACCGGGGAGCTGTTTTTT	CASRTGTNTGELFF	TRBV28	TRBJ2-2	.	.
TGTGCCAGCAGCTGGGGGGCAGTAAGGGAAAAACTGTTTTTT	CASSWGAVREKLFF	TRBV5-5	TRBJ1-4	.	.
TGTGCCAGCTCACCAGGAAGCAAAAGAAATGAGCAGTTCTTC	CASSPGSKRNEQFF	TRBV18	TRBJ2-1	.	.
TGTGCCAGCAGCCCAGGGGCCAGCTCCTACGAGCAGTACTTC	CASSPGASSYEQYF	TRBV11-3	TRBJ2-7	.	once
TGTGCCAGCACCCCTGGGGACGGTGGCTACACCTTC	CASTPGDGGYTF	TRBV7-9	TRBJ1-2	.	few
TGTGCCAGCAGCCGCAGTGGAAGTCAGCCCCAGCATTTT	CASSRSGSQPQHF	TRBV7-9	TRBJ1-5	.	.
TGTGCCAGCAGCCCGGGGCTAGCCGCAGATACGCAGTATTTT	CASSPGLAADTQYF	TRBV7-9	TRBJ2-3	.	.
TGTGCCAGTAGTATAGTGGAGGGTCCCTCATGGTCACATGAGCAGTTCTTC	CASSIVEGPSWSHEQFF	TRBV19	TRBJ2-1	.	.
TGTGCCAGCAGAAGCCATCCGGGGAACACTGAAGCTTTCTTT	CASRSHPGNTEAFF	TRBV6-5	TRBJ1-1	.	.
TGTGCCAGCAGCTCCCCTATAAGGCGGGCGAACACCGGGGAGCTGTTTTTT	CASSSPIRRANTGELFF	TRBV7-9	TRBJ2-2	.	.
TGTGCCAGCAACGGACAGCCTAATGAAAAACTGTTTTTT	CASNGQPNEKLFF	TRBV28	TRBJ1-4	.	.
TGTGCCACCAGCACCCTTCGGGACAGAGATGAAGCTTTCTTT	CATSTLRDRDEAFF	TRBV15	TRBJ1-1	TRBD1	.
TGTGCCAGCAGCCCCGTAGGACAGGGGTCGGCAGATACGCAGTATTTT	CASSPVGQGSADTQYF	TRBV7-3	TRBJ2-3	TRBD1	.
TGCGCCAGCAGCTCCCCTAGAGGGGGCGGCGATGGCTACACCTTC	CASSSPRGGGDGYTF	TRBV5-1	TRBJ1-2	TRBD1	.
TGTGCCAGCAGCTTAGTCCCTATTCCCGAGCAGTTCTTC	CASSLVPIPEQFF	TRBV7-9	TRBJ2-1	.	.
TGTGCCAGCAGTACCCCGGGACAGGGGAATCAGCCCCAGCATTTT	CASSTPGQGNQPQHF	TRBV28	TRBJ1-5	TRBD1	.
TGTGCCAGCGGAAGTCTAGCGGGAGGGACCTACGAGCAGTACTTC	CASGSLAGGTYEQYF	TRBV27	TRBJ2-7	TRBD2	.
TGTGCCAGCAGTTACTCGACGCTAGCAGGAGATACGCAGTATTTT	CASSYSTLAGDTQYF	TRBV6-5	TRBJ2-3	.	.
TGCGCCAGCAGCCCTCCCGGGACAGGGGGGGAGACCCAGTACTTC	CASSPPGTGGETQYF	TRBV5-1	TRBJ2-5	TRBD1	.
TGTGCCAGCAGCTCGCAGGGGTGGGACACTGAAGCTTTCTTT	CASSSQGWDTEAFF	TRBV7-2	TRBJ1-1	.	.
TGTGCCAGCAGCCCGAAATCGGGCGGAGCCTCCTACGAGCAGTACTTC	CASSPKSGGASYEQYF	TRBV5-6	TRBJ2-7	.	.
TGTGCCAGTAGTATTGGCATCAACTATGGCTACACCTTC	CASSIGINYGYTF	TRBV19	TRBJ1-2	.	once
TGTGCCAGCAGCTTGGGGACTAGCTCACATGAGCAGTTCTTC	CASSLGTSSHEQFF	TRBV5-4	TRBJ2-1	TRBD2	.
TGTGCCAGCATAGGACGGAGCTCCTACGAGCAGTACTTC	CASIGRSSYEQYF	TRBV6-5	TRBJ2-7	.	.